Listed here are 17 T cell receptor beta chains from one sample, sequenced in a study of blood T cell repertoires in COVID-19. Produced via immunoSEQ multiplex PCR; TCRdb's table is partial and in-frame only. The data contain some 100,000 clones, approximately 91% of them seen just once; the ten biggest clones take up about 6%. The source material was peripheral blood. The origin of the receptors is an older woman with acute or convalescent COVID-19.

This clone was seen only once. The CDR3 is CASSVDSGYGYTF. CDR3 DNA: TGTGCCAGCAGTGTCGACTCCGGCTATGGCTACACCTTC. This chain uses TRBV2 with TRBJ1-2; D ambiguous. With 4 bases removed from V and 4 bases from J, the gap between germline ends came to 10 bases. The germline V gene encodes CDR1 SNHLY and CDR2 FYNNEI. The CDR3 spans 13 residues.

This rearrangement joins TRBV9 to TRBJ2-1; TRBD2 matches 7 bases. Per the germline V gene, CDR1 is SGDLS and CDR2 is YYNGEE. The CDR3 is made up of 15 amino acids. V was clipped by 0 bases and J by 9 bases; unmatched bases: 9. The CDR3 region is CASSVGGEGHGEQFF. In DNA, the CDR3 is TGTGCCAGCAGCGTAGGTGGGGAGGGTCACGGTGAGCAGTTCTTC.

The chain links TRBV12-3 or TRBV12-4 to TRBJ1-2; 9 bases are shared with TRBD1. The CDR3 length is 13 residues. Trimming took 5 bases from V and 7 from J; bases not matched to a gene: 5. CDR3 amino acids: CASSQGQGAGYTF. The CDR3 nucleotides are TGTGCCAGCAGTCAGGGACAGGGTGCTGGCTACACCTTC.

This chain uses TRBV2 with TRBJ1-5; weak D call: TRBD1 (5 bases). Germline CDR1 is SNHLY and CDR2 is FYNNEI. The V and J ends lost 8 bases and 8 bases respectively, with 10 bases between them. The CDR3 contains 11 residues. The CDR3 DNA reads as TGTGCCAGCGGAGGGGTCGAGCCCCAGCATTTT. Translating gives CASGGVEPQHF.

On this clone itself: At the DNA level, this CDR3 is encoded by other sequences in the same sample as well. V gene TRBV19 combines with J gene TRBJ1-5; no definite D call. Germline loops: CDR1 LNHDA, CDR2 SQIVND (reference sequence). This CDR3 region has 13 residues. V was trimmed by 1 base and J by 4 bases, leaving 5 bases between them. CDR3 amino acids: CASSIGVNQPQHF. CDR3 DNA sequence: TGTGCCAGTAGTATAGGAGTGAATCAGCCCCAGCATTTT.

The chain uses TRBV6-1 and TRBJ1-1; no definite D call. The germline V gene has CDR1 MNHNS and CDR2 SASEGT. V dropped 1 base and J dropped 2 bases, with 11 bases sitting between them. CDR3 length: 15 amino acids. The CDR3 sequence is CASSEGPNLNTEAFF. The CDR3 region has the DNA TGTGCCAGCAGTGAAGGGCCGAATCTCAACACTGAAGCTTTCTTT.

The rearrangement links TRBV11-2 to TRBJ2-4; maybe TRBD2 (5 bases). In germline, CDR1 is SGHAT, CDR2 FQNNGV. Trimming shortened V by 0 bases and J by 7 bases, and 10 bases separated the two germline ends. The CDR3 extends over 14 amino acids. CDR3: CASSLEPAVNIQYF. The CDR3 nucleotides read TGTGCCAGCAGCTTAGAACCAGCGGTGAACATTCAGTACTTC.

The chain carries TRBV10-3 and TRBJ2-3; 7 bases match TRBD1. Per the germline V gene, CDR1 is ENHRY and CDR2 is SYGVKD. The CDR3 extends over 14 amino acids. Losses at the gene ends were 7 bases for V and 1 base for J; bases not matched to a gene: 5. The CDR3 bases are TGTGCCATCAACTCAGACAGGGGCACAGATACGCAGTATTTT. Translating it yields CAINSDRGTDTQYF.

The chain employs TRBV19 and TRBJ2-5; TRBD2 aligns across 7 bases. The V segment lost 8 bases and the J segment 4 bases; nucleotides outside the gene matches: 7. Germline CDR1 LNHDA, CDR2 SQIVND (reference sequence). The CDR3 contains 13 residues. The CDR3 loop is CASRSRELETQYF. The CDR3 region has the DNA TGTGCCAGTCGATCGCGGGAGTTAGAGACCCAGTACTTC.

The chain has TRBV2 and TRBJ2-1; 7 bases align to TRBD1. From germline, CDR1 is SNHLY and CDR2 FYNNEI. The CDR3 sequence is 15 residues long. V was pared by 7 bases and J by 9 bases, with 15 bases of the junction left unmatched. The CDR3 DNA reads TGTGCCAGCACCTTGACAGGGCTATTGGGTGGTGAGCAGTTCTTC. It specifies CASTLTGLLGGEQFF.

V usage is TRBV6-5 and J usage is TRBJ2-1, with 12 bases matching TRBD1. CDR1 is MNHEY, CDR2 SVGAGI, per germline. The CDR3 sequence is 16 residues long. V trimming: 4 bases; J trimming: 8 bases; junction bases outside the gene matches: 9. This chain's CDR3 is CASSWSGTGGLHEQFF. CDR3 DNA sequence: TGTGCCAGCAGTTGGTCCGGGACAGGGGGCCTACATGAGCAGTTCTTC.

V is TRBV6-6 and J is TRBJ2-2, with a weak D call TRBD2 (6 bases). CDR1 MNHNY and CDR2 SVGAGI come from the germline V gene (reference sequence). The CDR3 length is 15 residues. Trimming left V 6 bases short and J 2 bases short, with 13 bases between. CDR3 region: CASRTSGPNTGELFF. The CDR3 DNA sequence: TGTGCCAGCAGAACGAGCGGGCCTAACACCGGGGAGCTGTTTTTT.

The chain is built from TRBV2 and TRBJ2-3, with D tentatively TRBD1 (6 bases). V was shortened by 6 bases and J by 2 bases, with 15 bases between the two germline ends. The CDR3 is 15 residues long. Germline V gene data show CDR1 as SNHLY and CDR2 as FYNNEI. The CDR3 reads CASRGRDTVTDTQYF. The CDR3 DNA reads TGTGCCAGCAGGGGCCGGGACACAGTCACAGATACGCAGTATTTT.

The V gene is TRBV6-1, the J gene TRBJ2-1, with 7 nucleotides matching TRBD2. Trimming removed 0 bases from V and 5 bases from J; junction bases left unmatched: 4. This CDR3 spans 15 amino acids. The germline V gene has CDR1 MNHNS and CDR2 SASEGT. Here the CDR3 DNA reads TGTGCCAGCAGTGAAGCCCAGCGGGGACACAATGAGCAGTTCTTC. This encodes CASSEAQRGHNEQFF.

CDR3 amino acids: CASSPSGGASGELFF. The CDR3 DNA reads as TGTGCCAGCAGCCCCTCGGGGGGCGCATCCGGGGAGCTGTTTTTT. The chain employs TRBV3-1 (or the pseudogene TRBV3-2) and TRBJ2-2, with D possibly being TRBD2 (7 bases). The V gene lost 4 bases and the J gene lost 6 bases, with 15 bases spanning the gap. Per germline, CDR1 LGHDT and CDR2 YNNKEL (reference sequence). CDR3 length: 15 residues.

The CDR3 DNA reads TGTGCCAGCAGTGACAACAGGGGGGGGCTTACCGGGGAGCTGTTTTTT. This codes for CASSDNRGGLTGELFF. The genes are TRBV6-1 and TRBJ2-2; D possibly corresponds to TRBD1 (8 bases). Germline values: CDR1 MNHNS, CDR2 SASEGT. V gave up 3 bases and J gave up 5 bases, with 16 bases separating them. There are 16 residues in the CDR3.

This chain joins TRBV3-1 (or the pseudogene TRBV3-2) and TRBJ2-2, with unresolved D. Germline values: CDR1 LGHDT, CDR2 YNNKEL (reference sequence). This CDR3 spans 15 amino acids. Deletions cut 2 bases from V and 7 bases from J, with 14 bases between. CDR3 sequence (DNA): TGTGCCAGCAGCCAACGGAGTGGTAGCATCGGGGAGCTGTTTTTT. This sequence encodes CASSQRSGSIGELFF.